In this sample, the clone carrying this TCR beta chain turned up a few times. What it recognizes is unknown. The sort gate was single viable CD3+CD4+CD8-CD45RO+ cells for memory CD4+ T cells. The sample is drawn from a study of memory CD4+ T cells and cytomegalovirus serostatus. Whole-study context: Donors were healthy Belgian adults, 10 or so CMV seropositive and approximately 23 seronegative.

Study-wide results and limits: CD4+ memory repertoires contained about 40% of the 164 reported CMV TCRbeta sequences.

This CDR3 comprises 18 residues. The ends lost 2 bases at V and 7 bases at J; junction bases unmatched: 12. The germline V gene encodes CDR1 MDHEN and CDR2 SYDVKM. The protocol was immunoSEQ multiplex PCR, while the TCRdb copy is restricted to in-frame clones and leaves out a portion. The repertoire has about 58,000 clones, around 82% of them found once; the top ten carry about 0.5%. The chain combines TRBV28 with TRBJ2-1; TRBD2 matches at 12 bases. Sample: memory CD4+ T cells from blood. This receptor was obtained from an adult in good health and CMV-seronegative. Some clones in this sample may be carry-over from other donors' samples. The CDR3 nucleotides read TGTGCCAGCAGTTTAGGGGCTAGCGGGAGGGCCTCAGGAAATGAGCAGTTCTTC. Translation gives CASSLGASGRASGNEQFF.